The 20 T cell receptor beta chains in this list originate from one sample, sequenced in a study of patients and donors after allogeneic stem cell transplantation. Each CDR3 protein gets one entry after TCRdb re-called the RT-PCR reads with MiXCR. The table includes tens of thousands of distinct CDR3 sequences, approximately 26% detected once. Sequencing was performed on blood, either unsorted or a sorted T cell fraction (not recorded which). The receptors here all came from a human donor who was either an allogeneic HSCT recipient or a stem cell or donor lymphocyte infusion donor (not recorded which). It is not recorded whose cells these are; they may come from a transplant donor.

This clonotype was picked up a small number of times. CDR3 region: CASNWGGPISPLHF. Written as DNA, the CDR3 is TGTGCCAGCAACTGGGGAGGTCCTATTTCACCCCTCCACTTT. V and J are TRBV12-3 or TRBV12-4 and TRBJ1-6; D not certain. Trimming took off 7 bases at V and 9 bases at J, with 16 bases between the two ends. The CDR3 extends over 14 amino acids.

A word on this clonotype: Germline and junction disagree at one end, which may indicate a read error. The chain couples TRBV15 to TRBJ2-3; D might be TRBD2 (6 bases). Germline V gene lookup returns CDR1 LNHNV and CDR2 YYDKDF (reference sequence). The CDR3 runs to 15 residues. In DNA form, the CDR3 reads TGTGCCACCAGCCGAGAGGAGGGGCGGACAGATACGCAGTATTTT. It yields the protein CATSREEGRTDTQYF. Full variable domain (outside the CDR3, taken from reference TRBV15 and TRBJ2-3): DAMVIQNPRYQVTQFGKPVTLSCSQTLNHNVMYWYQQKSSQAPKLLFHYYDKDFNNEADTPDNFQSRRPNTSFCFLDIRSPGLGDTAMYLCATSREEGRTDTQYFGPGTRLTVL.

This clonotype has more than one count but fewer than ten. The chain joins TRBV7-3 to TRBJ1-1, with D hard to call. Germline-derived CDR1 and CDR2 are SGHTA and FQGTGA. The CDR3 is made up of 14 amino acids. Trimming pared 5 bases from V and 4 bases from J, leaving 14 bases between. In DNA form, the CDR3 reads TGTGCCAGCAGCCCGGCCGACAACCCCACTGAAGCTTTCTTT. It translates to CASSPADNPTEAFF.

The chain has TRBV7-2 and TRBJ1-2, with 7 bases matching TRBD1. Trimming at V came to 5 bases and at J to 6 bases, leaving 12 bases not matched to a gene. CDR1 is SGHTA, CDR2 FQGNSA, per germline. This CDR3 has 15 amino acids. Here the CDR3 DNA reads TGTGCCAGCAGCGCGTTACAGGGGAAAGTGGATGGCTACACCTTC. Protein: CASSALQGKVDGYTF.

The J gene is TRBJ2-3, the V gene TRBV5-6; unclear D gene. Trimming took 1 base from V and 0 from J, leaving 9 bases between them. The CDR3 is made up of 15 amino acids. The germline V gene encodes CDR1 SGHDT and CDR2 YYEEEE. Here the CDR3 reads CASSLPRKSTDTQYF. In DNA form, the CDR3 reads TGTGCCAGCAGCTTGCCCAGAAAGAGCACAGATACGCAGTATTTT.

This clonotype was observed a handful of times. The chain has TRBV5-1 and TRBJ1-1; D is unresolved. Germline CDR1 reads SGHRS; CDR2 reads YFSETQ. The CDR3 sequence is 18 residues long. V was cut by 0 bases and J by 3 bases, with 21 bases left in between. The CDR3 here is CASSLANSLPSEHTEAFF. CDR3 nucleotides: TGCGCCAGCAGCTTGGCAAACAGCTTACCCTCAGAGCACACTGAAGCTTTCTTT.

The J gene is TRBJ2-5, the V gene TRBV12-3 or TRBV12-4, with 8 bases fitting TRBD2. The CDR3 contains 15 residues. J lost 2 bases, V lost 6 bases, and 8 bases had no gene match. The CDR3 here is CASSSPQRGQETQYF. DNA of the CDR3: TGTGCCAGCAGCTCCCCCCAGCGGGGGCAAGAGACCCAGTACTTC.

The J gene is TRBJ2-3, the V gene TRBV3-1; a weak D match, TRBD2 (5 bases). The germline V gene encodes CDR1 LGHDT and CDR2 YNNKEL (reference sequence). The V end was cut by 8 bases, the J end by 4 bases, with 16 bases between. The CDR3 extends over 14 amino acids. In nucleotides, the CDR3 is TGTGCCAGCGAACCGGGATTAGAGGCAGATACGCAGTATTTT. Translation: CASEPGLEADTQYF.

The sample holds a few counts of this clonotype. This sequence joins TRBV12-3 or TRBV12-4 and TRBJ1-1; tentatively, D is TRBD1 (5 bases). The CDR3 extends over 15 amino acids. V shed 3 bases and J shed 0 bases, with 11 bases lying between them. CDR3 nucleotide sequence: TGTGCCAGCAGTTTTTCGGGGGTGGTGAACACTGAAGCTTTCTTT. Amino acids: CASSFSGVVNTEAFF.

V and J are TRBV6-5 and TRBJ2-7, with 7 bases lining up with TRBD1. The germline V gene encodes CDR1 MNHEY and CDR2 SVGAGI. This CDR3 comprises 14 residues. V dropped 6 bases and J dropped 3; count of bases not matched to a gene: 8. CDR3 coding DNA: TGTGCCAGCAGCTGGACAGGCGATTTCTACGAGCAGTACTTC. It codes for CASSWTGDFYEQYF.

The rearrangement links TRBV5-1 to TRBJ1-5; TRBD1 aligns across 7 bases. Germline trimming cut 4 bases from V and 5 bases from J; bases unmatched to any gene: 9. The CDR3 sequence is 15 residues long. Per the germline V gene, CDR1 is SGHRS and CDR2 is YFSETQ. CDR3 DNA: TGCGCCAGCAGCGCGTCCGCAGGGGGAGATCAGCCCCAGCATTTT. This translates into CASSASAGGDQPQHF. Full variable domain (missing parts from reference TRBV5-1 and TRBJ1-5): KAGVTQTPRYLIKTRGQQVTLSCSPISGHRSVSWYQQTPGQGLQFLFEYFSETQRNKGNFPGRFSGRQFSNSRSEMNVSTLELGDSALYLCASSASAGGDQPQHFGDGTRLSIL.

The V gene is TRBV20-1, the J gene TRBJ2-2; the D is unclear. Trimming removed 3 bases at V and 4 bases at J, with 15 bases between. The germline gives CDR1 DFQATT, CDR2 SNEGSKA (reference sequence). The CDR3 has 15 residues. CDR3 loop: CSASPPSRGTGELFF. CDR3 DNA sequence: TGCAGTGCTAGCCCCCCTTCCCGCGGCACCGGGGAGCTGTTTTTT.

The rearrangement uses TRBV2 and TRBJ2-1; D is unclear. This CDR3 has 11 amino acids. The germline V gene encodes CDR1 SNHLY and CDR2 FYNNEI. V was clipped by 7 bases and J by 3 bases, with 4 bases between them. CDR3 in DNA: TGTGCCAGCACATTCTACAATGAGCAGTTCTTC. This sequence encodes CASTFYNEQFF.

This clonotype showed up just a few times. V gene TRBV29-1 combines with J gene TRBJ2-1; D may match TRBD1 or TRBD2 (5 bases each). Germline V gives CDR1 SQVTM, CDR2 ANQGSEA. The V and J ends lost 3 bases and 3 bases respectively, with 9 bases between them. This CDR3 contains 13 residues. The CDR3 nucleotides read TGCAGCGTTGATCGGGACCTCTACAATGAGCAGTTCTTC. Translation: CSVDRDLYNEQFF.

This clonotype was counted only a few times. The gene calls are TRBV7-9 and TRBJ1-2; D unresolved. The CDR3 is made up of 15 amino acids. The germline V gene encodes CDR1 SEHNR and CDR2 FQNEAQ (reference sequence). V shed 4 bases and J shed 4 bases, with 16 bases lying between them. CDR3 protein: CASSSPGSGGYGYTF. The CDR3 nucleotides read TGTGCCAGCAGCTCACCCGGGTCCGGCGGCTATGGCTACACCTTC. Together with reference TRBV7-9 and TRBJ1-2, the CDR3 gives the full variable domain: DTGVSQNPRHKITKRGQNVTFRCDPISEHNRLYWYRQTLGQGPEFLTYFQNEAQLEKSRLLSDRFSAERPKGSFSTLEIQRTEQGDSAMYLCASSSPGSGGYGYTFGSGTRLTVV.

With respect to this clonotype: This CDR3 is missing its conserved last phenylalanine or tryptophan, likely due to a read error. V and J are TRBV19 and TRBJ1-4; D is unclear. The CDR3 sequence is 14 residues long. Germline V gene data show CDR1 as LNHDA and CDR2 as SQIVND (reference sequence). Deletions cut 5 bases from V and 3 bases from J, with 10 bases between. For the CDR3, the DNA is TGTGCCAGTAGTCGGAGCCCAGCTAATGAAAAACTGTTTTTG. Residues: CASSRSPANEKLFL.

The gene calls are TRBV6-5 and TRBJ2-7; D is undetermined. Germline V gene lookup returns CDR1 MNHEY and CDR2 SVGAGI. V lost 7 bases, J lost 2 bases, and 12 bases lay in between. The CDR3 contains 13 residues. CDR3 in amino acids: CASTGSLTYEQYF. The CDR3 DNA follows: TGTGCCAGCACAGGTAGCTTGACCTACGAGCAGTACTTC.

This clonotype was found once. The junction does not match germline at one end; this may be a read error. Here the CDR3 DNA reads TGTGCCAGCAGCCTAATCTTAAGGTCTTCCAAGGGCGGAAACACCATATATTTC. Protein sequence: CASSLILRSSKGGNTIYF. The genes are TRBV7-7 and TRBJ1-3; no clear D gene. Germline CDR1 and CDR2: SSHAT and FNYEAQ (reference sequence). CDR3 size: 18 residues.

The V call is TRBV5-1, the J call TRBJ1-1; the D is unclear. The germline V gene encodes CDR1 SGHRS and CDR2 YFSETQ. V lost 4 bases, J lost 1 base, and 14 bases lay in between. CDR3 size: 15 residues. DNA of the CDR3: TGCGCCAGCAGCCCGGATGTGAATTGGAACACTGAAGCTTTCTTT. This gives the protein CASSPDVNWNTEAFF.

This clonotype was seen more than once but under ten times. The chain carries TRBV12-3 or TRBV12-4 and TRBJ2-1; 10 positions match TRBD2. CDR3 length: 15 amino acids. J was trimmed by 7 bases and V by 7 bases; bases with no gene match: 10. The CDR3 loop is CASTPGLAEGNEQFF. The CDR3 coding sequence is TGTGCCAGCACCCCAGGACTAGCGGAGGGGAATGAGCAGTTCTTC.